A single sample is the source of the 8 T cell receptor beta chains below, sequenced in a study of blood T cell repertoires in COVID-19. Sequencing used immunoSEQ multiplex PCR; TCRdb keeps in-frame clones, though not all of them. The sample lists around 300,000 clones; 85% were seen once. The sequencing sample was made of PBMCs or T cells enriched from blood (not recorded which). Source of these receptors: a woman aged 45-65 years who had recovered from COVID-19.

The chain couples TRBV19 to TRBJ2-5, with 10 positions matching TRBD1. Germline V gene sequence: CDR1 LNHDA, CDR2 SQIVND (reference sequence). This CDR3 is 16 amino acids long. Trimming removed 5 bases from V and 5 bases from J; junction bases left unmatched: 11. CDR3 in DNA: TGTGCCAGTAGTCTGAATGCGGGACAGGGGTTGGAGACCCAGTACTTC. This gives the protein CASSLNAGQGLETQYF.

V gene TRBV15 combines with J gene TRBJ1-2; D unclear. Germline V gene sequence: CDR1 LNHNV, CDR2 YYDKDF (reference sequence). The CDR3 is 15 residues long. Deletions cut 0 bases from V and 4 bases from J, with 12 bases between. The CDR3 region is CATSREGAGGYGYTF. Here the CDR3 DNA reads TGTGCCACCAGCAGAGAGGGAGCCGGAGGCTATGGCTACACCTTC.

This clone was recorded a few times. This chain links TRBV6-5 with TRBJ1-2; 8 nucleotides line up with TRBD1. CDR1 is MNHEY, CDR2 SVGAGI, per germline. V dropped 3 bases and J dropped 5; count of bases not matched to a gene: 8. The CDR3 runs 15 residues. The CDR3 sequence: CASSYGWQGAYGYTF. The CDR3 DNA reads as TGTGCCAGCAGTTATGGGTGGCAGGGGGCTTATGGCTACACCTTC.

This sequence joins TRBV5-1 and TRBJ1-3; TRBD1 matches at 7 bases. Per the germline V gene, CDR1 is SGHRS and CDR2 is YFSETQ. There are 17 residues in the CDR3. The V gene end was trimmed by 4 bases and the J gene end by 2 bases; junction bases not matched to a gene: 12. The CDR3 here is CASSVEAGGHPGNTIYF. CDR3 coding DNA: TGCGCCAGCAGCGTCGAGGCAGGGGGTCACCCTGGAAACACCATATATTTT.

This chain links TRBV6-5 with TRBJ2-5; the match to TRBD2 covers 11 bases. V lost 4 bases to trimming and J lost 2 bases; unmatched junction nucleotides: 3. The CDR3 runs to 15 residues. Germline assignment: CDR1 MNHEY and CDR2 SVGAGI. CDR3 coding DNA: TGTGCCAGCAGTTTAGCGGGAGGGGAACAAGAGACCCAGTACTTC. Translating gives CASSLAGGEQETQYF.

The chain uses TRBV6-5 and TRBJ2-3, with 8 bases identical to TRBD2. The trim removed 6 bases at V and 1 base at J, leaving 6 bases unmatched. The germline V gene has CDR1 MNHEY and CDR2 SVGAGI. The CDR3 spans 15 residues. CDR3 sequence reads: CASRGSGSGTDTQYF. The CDR3, as DNA: TGTGCCAGCAGAGGAAGCGGGAGTGGCACAGATACGCAGTATTTT.

V gene TRBV7-2 combines with J gene TRBJ1-1; no clear D gene. Germline V CDR1 and CDR2: SGHTA, FQGNSA. Deletions cut 1 base from V and 0 bases from J, with 9 bases between. The CDR3 length is 15 residues. The CDR3, as DNA: TGTGCCAGCAGCTTAGGGGCCCACTTGAACACTGAAGCTTTCTTT. Its translation is CASSLGAHLNTEAFF.

The chain employs TRBV27 and TRBJ2-5; D is unresolved. The CDR3 contains 14 residues. Germline V gene lookup returns CDR1 MNHEY and CDR2 SMNVEV (reference sequence). V was pared by 1 base and J by 3 bases, with 9 bases between. The CDR3 bases are TGTGCCAGCAGTTTATATGGGCCAAAAGAGACCCAGTACTTC. Protein product: CASSLYGPKETQYF.